Presented here are 23 T cell receptor beta chains from one specimen sequenced in a study of T cells after yellow fever vaccination. TCRdb redid the calling of the 5' RACE reads with MiXCR, one entry per CDR3 protein. The sample has 240,000 or so distinct CDR3 sequences, roughly 7.2% seen once. Source: CD4+ T cells sorted from PBMCs, taken 15 days after the yellow fever booster vaccination. The receptors derive from a man aged 25-45 years who received the YFV17D yellow fever vaccine.

This clonotype was seen more than once but under ten times. The gene calls are TRBV9 and TRBJ2-1, with no clear D. Germline CDR1 SGDLS, CDR2 YYNGEE. Trimming removed 0 bases at V and 6 bases at J, with 10 bases between. The CDR3 runs to 14 residues. CDR3 region: CASSVGLRSNEQFF. CDR3 nucleotides: TGTGCCAGCAGCGTAGGCTTGAGGAGCAATGAGCAGTTCTTC. Supplemented by reference TRBV9 and TRBJ2-1, the full variable domain reads DSGVTQTPKHLITATGQRVTLRCSPRSGDLSVYWYQQSLDQGLQFLIQYYNGEERAKGNILERFSAQQFPDLHSELNLSSLELGDSALYFCASSVGLRSNEQFFGPGTRLTVL.

In its sample, this clonotype was seen a few times. The chain couples TRBV15 to TRBJ2-3; the match to TRBD2 covers 10 bases. The CDR3 runs to 16 residues. From germline, CDR1 is LNHNV and CDR2 YYDKDF (reference sequence). V dropped 3 bases and J dropped 4; count of bases not matched to a gene: 7. The CDR3 region has the DNA TGTGCCACCAGCAGCCGGACTAGCGGTCGAGCAGATACGCAGTATTTT. This translates into CATSSRTSGRADTQYF.

This clonotype was seen many times. The chain employs TRBV29-1 and TRBJ2-1; possibly TRBD2 for D (5 bases). From germline, CDR1 is SQVTM and CDR2 ANQGSEA. The CDR3 covers 16 residues. Deletions cut 6 bases from V and 0 bases from J, with 18 bases between. CDR3 region: CSVPRSEESSYNEQFF. The CDR3 bases are TGCAGCGTCCCCAGGTCGGAGGAGAGCTCCTACAATGAGCAGTTCTTC.

This clonotype was counted at least ten times. The chain links TRBV29-1 to TRBJ2-7; no clear D. The CDR3 totals 11 residues. Looked up from germline, CDR1 is SQVTM and CDR2 is ANQGSEA. V was pared by 3 bases and J by 4 bases, with 7 bases between. CDR3 sequence reads: CSVELGYEQYF. The CDR3 DNA reads TGCAGCGTTGAGCTGGGTTACGAGCAGTACTTC.

This clonotype has at least ten counts. This sequence joins TRBV12-3 or TRBV12-4 and TRBJ2-4; D unclear. V lost 4 bases and J lost 7, with 8 bases in between. The CDR3 length is 12 residues. The CDR3 region has the DNA TGTGCCAGCAGTTCGAGTGGGAACATTCAGTACTTC. Amino acids: CASSSSGNIQYF.

The V and J genes are TRBV5-1 and TRBJ2-1; D is ambiguous. The germline gives CDR1 SGHRS, CDR2 YFSETQ. The CDR3 loop spans 13 amino acids. V was pared by 4 bases and J by 8 bases, with 13 bases between. Here the CDR3 reads CASSPPDQHEQFF. The DNA of the CDR3 is TGCGCCAGCAGCCCCCCCGACCAACATGAGCAGTTCTTC. Using reference TRBV5-1 and TRBJ2-1 for the parts outside the CDR3, the full variable domain is KAGVTQTPRYLIKTRGQQVTLSCSPISGHRSVSWYQQTPGQGLQFLFEYFSETQRNKGNFPGRFSGRQFSNSRSEMNVSTLELGDSALYLCASSPPDQHEQFFGPGTRLTVL.

This chain connects TRBV28 to TRBJ2-5, with D perhaps matching TRBD2 (5 bases). CDR1 is MDHEN and CDR2 is SYDVKM in the germline V gene. The CDR3 extends over 14 amino acids. Trimming removed 5 bases from V and 3 bases from J, with 13 bases in between. DNA of the CDR3: TGTGCCAGCAGTGACCTGGTCGGGAAAGAGACCCAGTACTTC. This sequence encodes CASSDLVGKETQYF. The entire variable domain, with the rest obtained from reference TRBV28 and TRBJ2-5, is as follows: DVKVTQSSRYLVKRTGEKVFLECVQDMDHENMFWYRQDPGLGLRLIYFSYDVKMKEKGDIPEGYSVSREKKERFSLILESASTNQTSMYLCASSDLVGKETQYFGPGTRLLVL.

This chain joins TRBV3-1 and TRBJ2-2; tentatively, D is TRBD1 or TRBD2 (6 bases each). V lost 4 bases, J lost 7 bases, and 16 bases lay in between. The CDR3 is made up of 15 amino acids. Per germline, CDR1 LGHDT and CDR2 YNNKEL (reference sequence). The CDR3 DNA reads TGTGCCAGCAGCCTCGGTGGGGGGCGAGTCGGGGAGCTGTTTTTT. Translation gives CASSLGGGRVGELFF.

Here the CDR3 DNA reads TGCAGTGCTAGAGAGGGCACAGATACGCAGTATTTT. This gives the protein CSAREGTDTQYF. V gene TRBV20-1 combines with J gene TRBJ2-3, with D unclear. V lost 0 bases, J lost 1 base, and 2 bases lay in between. Germline values: CDR1 DFQATT, CDR2 SNEGSKA (reference sequence). The CDR3 extends over 12 amino acids.

The chain employs TRBV20-1 and TRBJ2-1, with 15 bases fitting TRBD2. Germline V gene data show CDR1 as DFQATT and CDR2 as SNEGSKA (reference sequence). This CDR3 region has 18 residues. The V and J ends lost 1 base and 0 bases, in that order; junction bases with no gene match: 4. The CDR3 coding sequence is TGCAGTGCTAGAGTCGGACTAGCGGGAGGGAGCTCCTACAATGAGCAGTTCTTC. It yields the protein CSARVGLAGGSSYNEQFF.

This clonotype came up a few times. The chain joins TRBV28 to TRBJ1-4; possible D gene TRBD1, 5 bases. This CDR3 has 13 amino acids. Germline V CDR1 and CDR2: MDHEN, SYDVKM. V lost 6 bases and J lost 5, with 10 bases in between. DNA of the CDR3: TGTGCCAGCAGCGGGGACGGCAATGAAAAACTGTTTTTT. Translated: CASSGDGNEKLFF.

The chain joins TRBV20-1 to TRBJ1-5; 8 bases are a match to TRBD1. The germline CDR1 and CDR2 sequences are DFQATT and SNEGSKA (reference sequence). The V segment lost 2 bases and the J segment 1 base; nucleotides outside the gene matches: 4. The CDR3 contains 15 residues. The CDR3: CSARQGAQSNQPQHF. The CDR3 DNA follows: TGCAGTGCTAGACAGGGGGCTCAAAGCAATCAGCCCCAGCATTTT.

This clonotype was found many times. The gene calls are TRBV7-2 and TRBJ2-3, with a weak D call TRBD2 (5 bases). Trimming pared 1 base from V and 2 bases from J, leaving 10 bases between. This CDR3 region has 15 residues. CDR1 and CDR2 from the germline V gene are SGHTA and FQGNSA. The CDR3 coding sequence is TGTGCCAGCAGCTTAGAGCGGATGATCACAGATACGCAGTATTTT. Residues: CASSLERMITDTQYF.

This clonotype came up a few times. The chain links TRBV10-3 to TRBJ2-7; 11 nucleotides agree with TRBD2. The CDR3 has 15 residues. Germline CDR1 reads ENHRY; CDR2 reads SYGVKD. With 6 bases clipped from V and 1 base from J, the junction kept 5 bases outside the gene matches. The CDR3 DNA reads TGTGCCATCAGCCTAGCGGGAGGTACGTCCTACGAGCAGTACTTC. It is translated as CAISLAGGTSYEQYF.

This clonotype was detected many times. The chain combines TRBV24-1 with TRBJ2-1; 8 nucleotides align to TRBD1. Germline V gives CDR1 KGHDR, CDR2 SFDVKD. The CDR3 covers 14 residues. J lost 10 bases, V lost 5 bases, and 9 bases had no gene match. This CDR3 reads CATSGITGTGEQFF. CDR3 coding DNA: TGTGCCACCAGTGGGATAACCGGGACAGGCGAGCAGTTCTTC.

This clonotype was detected a few times. The V call is TRBV20-1, the J call TRBJ2-7; 8 bases are a match to TRBD2. The junction had 13 bases not matched to a gene; V was cut back by 6 bases and J by 3 bases. Germline CDR1 and CDR2: DFQATT and SNEGSKA (reference sequence). The CDR3 covers 15 residues. The DNA of the CDR3 is TGCAGTGCAGGGGAAAACAGCGGGAGTAGCTACGAGCAGTACTTC. Translated: CSAGENSGSSYEQYF.

This clonotype was observed a handful of times. The chain links TRBV7-8 to TRBJ2-7; 8 bases match TRBD2. In germline, CDR1 is SGHVS, CDR2 FQNEAQ. This CDR3 comprises 14 residues. V dropped 4 bases and J dropped 2; count of bases not matched to a gene: 4. The CDR3 DNA sequence: TGTGCCAGCAGCTATATAGCGGGACCCTACGAGCAGTACTTC. It specifies CASSYIAGPYEQYF.

The CDR3 loop is CASSQDSVRPLFF. CDR3 nucleotide sequence: TGTGCCAGCAGCCAAGATTCAGTCCGACCACTGTTTTTT. The chain is built from TRBV4-2 and TRBJ1-4; D call uncertain. The length of the CDR3 is 13 residues. The germline V gene encodes CDR1 LGHNA and CDR2 YNFKEQ. V lost 0 bases, J lost 13 bases, and 12 bases lay in between.

This clonotype has just a few counts. Compared with germline, one end of the junction differs, possibly owing to a read error. The chain recombines TRBV7-9 with TRBJ1-1; D not resolved. The length of the CDR3 is 12 residues. The germline V gene encodes CDR1 SEHNR and CDR2 FQNEAQ (reference sequence). DNA for the CDR3: TGCGCCTCCCGGCAGGTGGACACTGAAGCTTTCTTT. It codes for CASRQVDTEAFF.

This clonotype was recorded a few times. CDR3 residues: CASSLTGGDYGYTF. Written as DNA, the CDR3 is TGTGCCAGCAGCTTAACAGGGGGAGACTATGGCTACACCTTC. The chain is built from TRBV7-2 and TRBJ1-2; TRBD1 matches at 8 bases. Losses at the gene ends were 2 bases for V and 3 bases for J; bases not matched to a gene: 2. The CDR3 has 14 residues. CDR1 SGHTA and CDR2 FQGNSA come from the germline V gene.

This clonotype was observed a few times. The rearrangement uses TRBV7-8 and TRBJ2-2; D call uncertain. The CDR3 contains 15 residues. Trimming took off 7 bases at V and 0 bases at J, with 12 bases between the two ends. In germline, CDR1 is SGHVS, CDR2 FQNEAQ. DNA of the CDR3: TGTGCCAGCACCAGAAGGCTAGCGAACACCGGGGAGCTGTTTTTT. Its translation is CASTRRLANTGELFF.

This clonotype was seen at least ten times. This rearrangement joins TRBV20-1 to TRBJ1-5, with 9 bases lining up with TRBD1. Trimming at V came to 5 bases and at J to 0 bases, leaving 5 bases not matched to a gene. The germline V gene encodes CDR1 DFQATT and CDR2 SNEGSKA (reference sequence). This CDR3 has 15 amino acids. The chain's CDR3 is CSAARDRVSNQPQHF. The DNA of the CDR3 is TGCAGTGCTGCCCGGGACAGGGTTAGCAATCAGCCCCAGCATTTT.

This clonotype has just a few counts. The chain employs TRBV5-1 and TRBJ1-5, with a possible D match to TRBD1 (6 bases). Germline loops: CDR1 SGHRS, CDR2 YFSETQ. CDR3 size: 14 residues. Between the trimmed V and J ends, which lost 4 bases and 4 bases, there was a span of 12 bases. CDR3 bases: TGCGCCAGCAGCCCTGGACAGTTTAATCAGCCCCAGCATTTT. This codes for CASSPGQFNQPQHF. Full variable domain (remainder filled in from reference TRBV5-1 and TRBJ1-5): KAGVTQTPRYLIKTRGQQVTLSCSPISGHRSVSWYQQTPGQGLQFLFEYFSETQRNKGNFPGRFSGRQFSNSRSEMNVSTLELGDSALYLCASSPGQFNQPQHFGDGTRLSIL.